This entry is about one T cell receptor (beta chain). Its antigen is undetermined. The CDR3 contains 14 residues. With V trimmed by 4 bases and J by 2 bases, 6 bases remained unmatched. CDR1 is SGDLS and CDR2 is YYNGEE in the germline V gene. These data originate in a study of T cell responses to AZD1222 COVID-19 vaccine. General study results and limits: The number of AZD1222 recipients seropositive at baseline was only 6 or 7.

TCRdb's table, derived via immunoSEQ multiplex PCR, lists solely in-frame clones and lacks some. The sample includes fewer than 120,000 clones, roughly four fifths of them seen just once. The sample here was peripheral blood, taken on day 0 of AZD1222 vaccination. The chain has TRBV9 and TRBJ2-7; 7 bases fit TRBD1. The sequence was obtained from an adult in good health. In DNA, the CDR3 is TGTGCCAGCAGCTCCGGACAGGTAACCTACGAGCAGTACTTC. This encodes CASSSGQVTYEQYF.